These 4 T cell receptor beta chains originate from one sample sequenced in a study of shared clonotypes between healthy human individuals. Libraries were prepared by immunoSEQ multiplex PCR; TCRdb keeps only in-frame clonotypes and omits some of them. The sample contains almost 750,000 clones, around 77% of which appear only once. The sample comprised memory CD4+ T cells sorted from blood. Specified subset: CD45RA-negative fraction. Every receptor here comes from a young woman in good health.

This CDR3 is CAWSLAGGNEQFF. CDR3 DNA: TGTGCCTGGTCACTAGCGGGAGGCAATGAGCAGTTCTTC. The chain joins TRBV30 to TRBJ2-1; 12 positions match TRBD2. The CDR3 is 13 residues long. J gave up 6 bases and V 5 bases, and 2 bases lay outside the gene matches. Germline V gene data show CDR1 as GTSNPN and CDR2 as SVGIG (reference sequence).

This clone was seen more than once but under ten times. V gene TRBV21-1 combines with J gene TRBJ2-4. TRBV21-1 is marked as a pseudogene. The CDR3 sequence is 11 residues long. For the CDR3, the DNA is TGTGCCAGCGGGAAGAGGCGGCCTCAGTACTTC. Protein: CASGKRRPQYF.

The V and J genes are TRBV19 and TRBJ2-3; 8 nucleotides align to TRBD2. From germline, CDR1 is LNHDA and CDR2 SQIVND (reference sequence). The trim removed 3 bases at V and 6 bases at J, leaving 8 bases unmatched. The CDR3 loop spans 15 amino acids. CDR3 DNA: TGTGCCAGTAGTATTGCTAGCGGGTCCTTTGATACGCAGTATTTT. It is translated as CASSIASGSFDTQYF.

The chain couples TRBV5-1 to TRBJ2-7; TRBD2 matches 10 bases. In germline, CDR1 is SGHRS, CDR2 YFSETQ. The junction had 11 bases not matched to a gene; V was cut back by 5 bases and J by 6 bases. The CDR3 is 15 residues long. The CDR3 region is CASSPTLAGVVEQYF. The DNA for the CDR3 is TGCGCCAGCAGTCCTACTCTAGCGGGGGTAGTCGAGCAGTACTTC.